This T cell receptor beta chain was found in a study of brain T cells in children with intractable seizures (dated by TCRdb to about 2021). For the study in its entirety: Resected brain tissue from 53 pediatric epilepsy surgery cases was first screened for immune gene transcripts using a NanoString immunology panel. Among the approximately twelve selected surgery cases, pre-surgery blood was additionally sequenced for eight, leaving four cases with brain tissue only. Beyond this particular receptor, the publication reports: Because sequencing depth was different between pre-surgery and post-surgery blood, clones absent from the pre-surgery sample may reflect undersampling. Viral specificity was inferred only from CDR3 sequence similarity, and patients' HCMV serostatus was unknown.

Remarks on this clone: Its cognate antigen has yet to be identified. Base quality data are lacking; no much larger clone is found one base away.

The time point label here, explained by the study, means: blood from clinic visit 5 months post-surgery; TSC patient then seizure free. The surgery cases showing the highest brain T cell transcript signatures were chosen for TCR beta chain sequencing of brain tissue and, when available, of blood. Prior to surgery, the patients had been treated with at least one anti-epileptic drug. The TCR-sequenced patients were children whose drug-resistant epilepsy was caused by tuberous sclerosis complex, focal cortical dysplasia, Rasmussen encephalitis or hemimegalencephaly. The Monarch genomic DNA purification kit was used to extract bulk genomic DNA from unsorted brain tissue and whole blood. The immunoSEQ assay was used to generate TCR beta chain sequences from genomic DNA. The source study handled its data this way. CDR3 sequences that did not begin with the conserved framework cysteine at position 104 were removed by hand. To get clonality, the normalized Shannon's Diversity Index was subtracted from one, giving values from 0 (maximal diversity) to 1 (oligoclonal). Chi-squared comparison-of-proportions tests were used to check whether the frequency of the same CDR3 differed between samples, for example brain versus blood. Public clonotypes were found by searching immuneACCESS, and the VDJdb browser was used to assess similarity to known antiviral clonotypes. TCRdb carries this immuneACCESS record with in-frame sequences only. Its versions omit some clonotypes, under half of them owing to an unresolved V gene in the studies checked, with the rest unexplained. V, J and clone size are those of that table, while D and trimming were read from the DNA. Counted in this sample were hundreds of thousands of clones; 93% of them appeared once. The top ten clonotypes cover around 6% of the sample.

The sequencing here drew on peripheral blood, taken less than 6 months after surgery. The origin of this receptor is a boy in the first two years of life with tuberous sclerosis and intractable seizures.

The DNA is as follows: TGTGCCAGCAGTGACGGACAAAGCACAGATACGCAGTATTTT. Translated, this is CASSDGQSTDTQYF. This sequence uses TRBV6-4 and TRBJ2-3, and possibly TRBD1, on 5 matching bases. The germline V gene provides CDR1 MRHNA and CDR2 SNTAGT. From the cysteine through the phenylalanine, the CDR3 covers 14 amino acids. This entry keeps only the CDR3 DNA: 42 bases, framed from base 1. The junction carries 6 bases between V and J, which are trimmed by 2 bases and 0 bases respectively.